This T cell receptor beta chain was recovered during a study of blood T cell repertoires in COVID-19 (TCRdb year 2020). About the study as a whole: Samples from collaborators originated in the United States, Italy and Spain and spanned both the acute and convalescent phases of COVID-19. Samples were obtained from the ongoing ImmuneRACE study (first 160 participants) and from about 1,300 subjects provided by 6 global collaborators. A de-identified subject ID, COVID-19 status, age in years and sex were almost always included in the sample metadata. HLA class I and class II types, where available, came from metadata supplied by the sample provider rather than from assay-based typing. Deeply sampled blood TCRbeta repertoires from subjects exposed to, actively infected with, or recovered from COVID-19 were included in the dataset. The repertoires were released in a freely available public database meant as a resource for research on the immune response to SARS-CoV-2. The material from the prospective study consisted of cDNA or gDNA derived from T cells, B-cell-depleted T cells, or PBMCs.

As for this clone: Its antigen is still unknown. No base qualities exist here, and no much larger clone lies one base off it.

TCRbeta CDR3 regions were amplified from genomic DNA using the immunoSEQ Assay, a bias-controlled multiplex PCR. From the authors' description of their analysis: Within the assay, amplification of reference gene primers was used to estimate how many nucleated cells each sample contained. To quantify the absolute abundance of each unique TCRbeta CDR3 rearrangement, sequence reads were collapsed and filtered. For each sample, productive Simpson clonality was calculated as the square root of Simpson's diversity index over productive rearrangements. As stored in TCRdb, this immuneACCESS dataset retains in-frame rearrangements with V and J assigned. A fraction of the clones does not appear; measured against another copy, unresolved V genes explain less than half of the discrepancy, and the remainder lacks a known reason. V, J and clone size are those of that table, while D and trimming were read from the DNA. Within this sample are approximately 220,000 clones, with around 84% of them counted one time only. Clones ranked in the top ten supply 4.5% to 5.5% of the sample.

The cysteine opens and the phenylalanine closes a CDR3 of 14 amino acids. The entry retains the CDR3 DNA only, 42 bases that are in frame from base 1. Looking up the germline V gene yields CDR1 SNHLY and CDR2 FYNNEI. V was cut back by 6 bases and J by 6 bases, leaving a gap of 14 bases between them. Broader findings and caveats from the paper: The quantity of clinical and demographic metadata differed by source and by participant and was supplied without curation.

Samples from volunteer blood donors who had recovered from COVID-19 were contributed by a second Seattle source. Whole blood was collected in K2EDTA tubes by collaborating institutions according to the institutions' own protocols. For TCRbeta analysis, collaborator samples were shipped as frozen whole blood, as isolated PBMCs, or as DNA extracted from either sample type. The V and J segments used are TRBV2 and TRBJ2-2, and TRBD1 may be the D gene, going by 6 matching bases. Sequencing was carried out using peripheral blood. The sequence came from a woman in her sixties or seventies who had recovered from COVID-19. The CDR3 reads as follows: CASSRDTLAGELFF. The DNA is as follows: TGTGCCAGCAGCCGGGACACACTGGCCGGGGAGCTGTTTTTT.